This T cell receptor (beta chain) was found in a study of blood T cell repertoires in COVID-19. Study information: Acute-phase and convalescent COVID-19 samples originated in the United States, Italy and Spain. Sources were T cells, B-cell-depleted T cells, or PBMCs; the material itself was cDNA or gDNA.

Enrolment of Seattle patients took place during active infection, and they were followed longitudinally. Original methodology: For nucleated cells, counts were estimated from reference gene primer amplification. Produced via immunoSEQ multiplex PCR; TCRdb's table is partial and in-frame only. The V and J calls and clone size were taken over from that table, and D and trimming were inferred from the DNA. The repertoire holds approximately 250,000 clones, over 80% seen once, with approximately 10% in the top ten. Material for sequencing was peripheral blood. This clonotype was sampled from a woman aged 65 to 85 with COVID-19, enrolled during active disease.

The CDR3 DNA follows: TGTGCCAGCTCACAAAATGACAGGATCTACGAGCAGTACTTC. Its translation is CASSQNDRIYEQYF. This rearrangement joins TRBV18 to TRBJ2-7; D might be TRBD1 (6 bases). Germline V gives CDR1 KGHSH, CDR2 LQKENI. V was trimmed by 4 bases and J by 3 bases, leaving 13 bases between them. CDR3 size: 14 residues.